Reported below is one T cell receptor beta chain. Though probably carrying unrecorded immune exposures, donors were nominally healthy at sampling. This CDR3 spans 13 amino acids. Germline V gene sequence: CDR1 LNHDA, CDR2 SQIVND (reference sequence). V gave up 5 bases and J gave up 6 bases; unmatched junction bases: 6. This sample stems from a study of cytomegalovirus exposure and HLA in healthy donors. PCR primers comprised 60 Vbeta and 13 Jbeta primers. Profiled with immunoSEQ multiplex PCR; TCRdb holds only in-frame clones, not every one. This table holds about 140,000 clones, about 80% found once. Material for sequencing was PBMCs. The sequence derives from a man aged 25 to 40 in good health and CMV-seropositive. V is TRBV19 and J is TRBJ1-1; 7 nucleotides line up with TRBD1. The CDR3 DNA reads as TGTGCCAGTAGTGAACAGGGGAGTCCTGAAGCTTTCTTT. Protein product: CASSEQGSPEAFF.